This T cell receptor (beta chain) originates from a study of blood T cell repertoires in COVID-19. Study overall: Researchers got acute and convalescent COVID-19 samples from the United States, Italy and Spain. The cDNA or gDNA used as material had been derived from T cells, B-cell-depleted T cells, or PBMCs.

Measured with immunoSEQ multiplex PCR; TCRdb has only the in-frame clones, and not every one. The sample has about 20,000 clones, 60% to 85% seen once. The CDR3 contains 14 residues. Trimming pared 7 bases from V and 4 bases from J, leaving 11 bases between. The germline CDR1 and CDR2 sequences are MNHNY and SVGAGI (reference sequence). The chain employs TRBV6-6 and TRBJ1-6, with D possibly being TRBD1 (6 bases). The source is a man at least 80 years old with acute or convalescent COVID-19. The material sequenced was peripheral blood. Here the CDR3 reads CASTSGVYNSPLHF. DNA of the CDR3: TGTGCCAGCACCTCAGGGGTTTATAATTCACCCCTCCACTTT.